This T cell receptor (beta chain) was sequenced during a study of CD8 T cells in Susac syndrome. Study at large: Sequenced Susac syndrome patients included roughly six with active disease and eight who were in remission.

Worth noting for this clonotype: Its specificity is not known.

Whole-study results and caveats: CD4+ T cell repertoires in Susac syndrome lacked clonal expansion.

The RNA, roughly 0.5 to 1 ug, was put through reverse transcription using random hexamers. In TCRdb, the immunoSEQ multiplex PCR reads were re-called with MiXCR into one record per CDR3 protein. This table holds tens of thousands of distinct CDR3 sequences, just under 95% found once. CDR1 and CDR2 (germline): WSHSY, SAAADI. V shed 9 bases and J shed 6 bases, with 18 bases lying between them. This CDR3 is 14 amino acids long. Specimen: CD4+ T cells from PBMCs. The chain links TRBV10-2 to TRBJ1-5; D might be TRBD1 (5 bases). The clonotype comes from a human donor with Susac syndrome. The CDR3: CASSVGVISQPQHF. CDR3 DNA: TGCGCCAGTAGCGTGGGGGTAATAAGTCAGCCCCAGCATTTT.